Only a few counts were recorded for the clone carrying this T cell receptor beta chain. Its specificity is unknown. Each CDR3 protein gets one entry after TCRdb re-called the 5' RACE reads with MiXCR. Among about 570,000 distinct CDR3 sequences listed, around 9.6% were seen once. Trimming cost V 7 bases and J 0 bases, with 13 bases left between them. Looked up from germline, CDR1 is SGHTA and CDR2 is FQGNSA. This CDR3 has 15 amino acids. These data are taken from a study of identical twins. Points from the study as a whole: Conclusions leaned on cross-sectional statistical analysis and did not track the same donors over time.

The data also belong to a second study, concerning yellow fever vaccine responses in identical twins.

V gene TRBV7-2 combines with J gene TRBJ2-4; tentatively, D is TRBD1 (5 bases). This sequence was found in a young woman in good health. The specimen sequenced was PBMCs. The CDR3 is CASNTGELAKNIQYF. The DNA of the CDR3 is TGTGCCAGCAACACAGGAGAGCTAGCCAAAAACATTCAGTACTTC.